The 15 T cell receptor beta chains listed next were all sequenced from one sample in a study of Graves' ophthalmopathy and Graves' hyperthyroidism. Amplified TCR beta CDR3 regions were obtained using RNA transcripts as template. The workflow started with a first-round RT-PCR run with HTBI primers and then moved on to a second-round multiplex PCR. TCRdb processed the multiplex PCR reads anew with MiXCR; each CDR3 protein has one entry. This table has about 16,000 distinct CDR3 sequences, 46% appearing once. Sequenced material: peripheral blood. Receptors were obtained from a woman between 40 and 55 years old with stable Graves' hyperthyroidism.

The V and J genes are TRBV29-1 and TRBJ2-1; 14 bases fit TRBD2. The CDR3 is 18 residues long. Germline V lookup: CDR1 SQVTM, CDR2 ANQGSEA. With V trimmed by 7 bases and J by 8 bases, 19 bases remained unmatched. As DNA, the CDR3 is TGCAGCGGTAGCGCGACTAGCGGGAGGGCCCGTCTAGTCGATGAGCAGTTCTTC. Encoded protein: CSGSATSGRARLVDEQFF.

The chain links TRBV6-1 to TRBJ2-1; no reliable D call. From germline, CDR1 is MNHNS and CDR2 SASEGT. Trimming removed 3 bases from V and 12 bases from J, with 0 bases in between. CDR3 length: 8 amino acids. The CDR3 DNA reads TGTGCCAGCAGTGAGCAGTTCTTC. This gives the protein CASSEQFF.

V is TRBV24-1 and J is TRBJ2-5, with 8 positions matching TRBD2. The CDR3 has 15 residues. Losses at the gene ends were 4 bases for V and 5 bases for J; bases not matched to a gene: 8. In germline, CDR1 is KGHDR, CDR2 SFDVKD. CDR3 DNA sequence: TGTGCCACCAGTGAGACGGGGGGGCCAGGGGAGACCCAGTACTTC. Its translation: CATSETGGPGETQYF.

V gene TRBV20-1 combines with J gene TRBJ2-1; D remains ambiguous. V lost 5 bases and J 1 base, leaving 12 bases between the germline ends. The CDR3 is made up of 14 amino acids. Germline V gene lookup returns CDR1 DFQATT and CDR2 SNEGSKA (reference sequence). The CDR3 DNA sequence: TGCAGTGCTCTGCGAGACCAATCCTACAATGAGCAGTTCTTC. This encodes CSALRDQSYNEQFF.

For this clonotype: Just one base apart from a much larger clone, this may be a read error. The rearrangement links TRBV5-1 to TRBJ2-1; 9 bases match TRBD2. In germline, CDR1 is SGHRS, CDR2 YFSETQ. There are 16 residues in the CDR3. The CDR3 is CASSFYPSGRLYEQSF. The CDR3 DNA is TGCGCCAGCAGCTTCTACCCAAGCGGGAGGCTCTATGAGCAGTCCTTC.

Sample share makes this clonotype medium-sized. V and J are TRBV29-1 and TRBJ2-7; possibly TRBD2 for D (5 bases). This CDR3 spans 13 amino acids. V lost 3 bases, J lost 8 bases, and 17 bases lay in between. CDR1 is SQVTM and CDR2 is ANQGSEA in the germline V gene. For the CDR3, the DNA is TGCAGCGTTGAGAGTTCGGGGTTAAGGCAGCAGTACTTC. It yields the protein CSVESSGLRQQYF.

This clonotype was picked up one time. The conserved closing phenylalanine or tryptophan is absent in this CDR3, likely reflecting a read error. The chain carries TRBV5-4 and TRBJ2-3, with D tentatively TRBD2 (6 bases). Germline V CDR1 and CDR2: SGHNT, YYREEE (reference sequence). This CDR3 spans 17 amino acids. V was clipped by 1 base and J by 4 bases, with 19 bases between them. The chain's CDR3 is CASSLSSRETRSDTQYC. The CDR3 DNA sequence: TGTGCCAGCAGCTTGAGTTCCCGGGAGACTAGGTCAGATACGCAGTATTGT.

This clonotype was recorded many times. The rearrangement links TRBV2 to TRBJ2-3, with a weak D call TRBD1 (7 bases). Germline V CDR1 and CDR2: SNHLY, FYNNEI. The V gene lost 7 bases and the J gene lost 5 bases, with 19 bases spanning the gap. CDR3 length: 15 residues. CDR3 DNA sequence: TGTGCCAGCAAAGTAATACAGGGGAGGATAGATACGCAGTATTTT. Translation: CASKVIQGRIDTQYF.

The chain combines TRBV4-3 with TRBJ2-2; the D is unclear. Trimming pared 1 base from V and 6 bases from J, leaving 18 bases between. Per the germline V gene, CDR1 is LGHNA and CDR2 is YSLEER. This CDR3 region has 17 residues. CDR3: CASSQGANTGGPGELFF. Written as DNA, the CDR3 is TGCGCCAGCAGCCAAGGGGCGAACACGGGTGGGCCCGGGGAGCTGTTTTTT.

The chain links TRBV10-3 to TRBJ1-5, with no clear D. CDR1 is ENHRY and CDR2 is SYGVKD in the germline V gene. V lost 3 bases to trimming and J lost 3 bases, with 9 bases between them. This CDR3 has 14 residues. The CDR3 coding sequence is TGTGCCATCAGTGACCGACTAGACAATCAGCCCCAGCATTTT. It encodes CAISDRLDNQPQHF.

This clonotype is categorized as medium-sized. The rearrangement links TRBV20-1 to TRBJ2-7, with D maybe TRBD2 (5 bases). Between the trimmed V and J ends, which lost 7 bases and 3 bases, there was a span of 10 bases. Germline CDR1 reads DFQATT; CDR2 reads SNEGSKA (reference sequence). CDR3 length: 11 amino acids. CDR3: CSVPGYYEQYF. Written as DNA, the CDR3 is TGCAGTGTCCCGGGGTACTACGAGCAGTACTTC.

This clonotype has just a few counts. V gene TRBV27 combines with J gene TRBJ1-1; D is uncertain. The CDR3 is 14 residues long. Trimming removed 5 bases at V and 6 bases at J, with 16 bases between. CDR1 and CDR2 (germline): MNHEY, SMNVEV (reference sequence). The CDR3 region is CASSPLWGVSEAFF. The DNA of the CDR3 is TGTGCCAGCAGTCCCCTATGGGGAGTATCTGAAGCTTTCTTT.

This clonotype was counted many times. The rearrangement uses TRBV12-3 or TRBV12-4 and TRBJ1-5; tentatively, D is TRBD1 (5 bases). CDR3 length equals 13 residues. Trimming stripped 3 bases from V and 7 bases from J, with 10 bases between. The CDR3: CASSLRGGQPQHF. DNA for the CDR3: TGTGCCAGCAGTTTGAGGGGAGGGCAGCCCCAGCATTTT.

The chain uses TRBV6-6 and TRBJ2-7; possible D gene TRBD2, 5 bases. The germline V gene encodes CDR1 MNHNY and CDR2 SVGAGI (reference sequence). Trimming took 7 bases from V and 1 from J, leaving 14 bases between them. The CDR3 runs to 14 residues. The CDR3 region is CASTPGGLSYEQYF. The CDR3, as DNA: TGTGCCAGCACTCCAGGAGGTCTTTCCTACGAGCAGTACTTC.

The chain employs TRBV10-1 and TRBJ2-3; no firm D call. This CDR3 comprises 13 residues. Between the trimmed V and J ends, which lost 7 bases and 3 bases, there was a span of 11 bases. Germline V gene lookup returns CDR1 WNHNN and CDR2 SYGVQD (reference sequence). The CDR3 bases are TGCGCCAGCATGTCAGGCTTGACAGATACGCAGTATTTT. Its translation is CASMSGLTDTQYF.